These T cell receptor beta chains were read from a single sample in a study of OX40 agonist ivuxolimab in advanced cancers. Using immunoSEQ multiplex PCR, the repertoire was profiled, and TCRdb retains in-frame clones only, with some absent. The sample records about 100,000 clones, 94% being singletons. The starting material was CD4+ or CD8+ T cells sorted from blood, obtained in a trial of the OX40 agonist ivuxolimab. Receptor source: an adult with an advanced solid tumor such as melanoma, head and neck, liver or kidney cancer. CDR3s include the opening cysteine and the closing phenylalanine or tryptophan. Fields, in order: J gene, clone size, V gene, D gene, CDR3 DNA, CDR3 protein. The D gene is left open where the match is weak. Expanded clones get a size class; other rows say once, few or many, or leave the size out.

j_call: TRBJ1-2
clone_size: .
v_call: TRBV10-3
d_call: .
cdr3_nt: TGTGCCATCAGCCCGAAGGAGGGCTATGGCTACACCTTC
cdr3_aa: CAISPKEGYGYTF

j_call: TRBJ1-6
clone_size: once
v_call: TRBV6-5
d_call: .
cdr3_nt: TGTGCCAGCAGTTACTCGGCAGGAGTCTATAATTCACCCCTCCACTTT
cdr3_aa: CASSYSAGVYNSPLHF

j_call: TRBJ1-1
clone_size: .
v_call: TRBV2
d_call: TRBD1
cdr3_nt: TGTGCCAGCAGTCAAGGGCAACAGGGGAGAAACACTGAAGCTTTCTTT
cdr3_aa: CASSQGQQGRNTEAFF

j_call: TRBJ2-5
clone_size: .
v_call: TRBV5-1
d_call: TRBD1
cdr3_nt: TGCGCCAGCAGCTTGACAGGGGGAGTGGAGACCCAGTACTTC
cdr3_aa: CASSLTGGVETQYF

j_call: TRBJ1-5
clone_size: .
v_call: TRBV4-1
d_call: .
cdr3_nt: TGCGCCAGCAGCCAAGACCTGGGTAGAGGCAATCAGCCCCAGCATTTT
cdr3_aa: CASSQDLGRGNQPQHF

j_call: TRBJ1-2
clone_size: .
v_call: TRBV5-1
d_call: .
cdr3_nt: TGCGCCAGCAGCTTGGCCGGGGTCTGGGACTATGGCTACACCTTC
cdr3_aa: CASSLAGVWDYGYTF

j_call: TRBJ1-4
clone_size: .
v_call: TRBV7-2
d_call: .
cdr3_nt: TGTGCCAGCAGCTCTCACCCAAGTTATTACAGACCTGGGAAACTGTTTTTT
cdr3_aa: CASSSHPSYYRPGKLFF

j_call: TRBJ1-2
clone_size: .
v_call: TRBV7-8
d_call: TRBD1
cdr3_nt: TGTGCCAGCAGCTTAGCAGGGGGCAACTATGGCTACACCTTC
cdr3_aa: CASSLAGGNYGYTF

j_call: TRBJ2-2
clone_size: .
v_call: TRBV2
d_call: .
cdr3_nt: TGTGCCAGCAGTTGGCGGGATAACGGGGAGCTGTTTTTT
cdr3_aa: CASSWRDNGELFF

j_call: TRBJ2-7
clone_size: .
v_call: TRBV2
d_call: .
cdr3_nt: TGTGCCAGCAGTGTTGGTCAGGGACATTACGAGCAGTACTTC
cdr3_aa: CASSVGQGHYEQYF

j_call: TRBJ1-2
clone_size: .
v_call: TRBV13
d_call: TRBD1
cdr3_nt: TGTGCCAGCAGCTTCAAGTTCGTTAGGGGGCGCGAGGTTTATGGCTACACCTTC
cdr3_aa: CASSFKFVRGREVYGYTF

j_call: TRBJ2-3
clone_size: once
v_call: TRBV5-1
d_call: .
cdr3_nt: TGCGCCAGCAGCTTGGTCCCGGGACTCTCAGATACGCAGTATTTT
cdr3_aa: CASSLVPGLSDTQYF

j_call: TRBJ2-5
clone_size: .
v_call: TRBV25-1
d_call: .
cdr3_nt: TGTGCCAGCAGTTTGGGGGTCCAGGGCCAGACCCAGTACTTC
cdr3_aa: CASSLGVQGQTQYF

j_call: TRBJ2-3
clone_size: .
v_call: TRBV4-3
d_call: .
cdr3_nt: TGCGCCAGCAGCCAAGAACTAGCATGGGATACGCAGTATTTT
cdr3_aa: CASSQELAWDTQYF

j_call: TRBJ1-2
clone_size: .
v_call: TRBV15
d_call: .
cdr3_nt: TGTGCCACCAGCATCCGGCAAAATCAAGGCTACACCTTC
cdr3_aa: CATSIRQNQGYTF

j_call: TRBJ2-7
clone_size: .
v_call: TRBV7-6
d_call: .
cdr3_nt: TGTGCCAGCAGCTTCGGCGAGCAGTACTTC
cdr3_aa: CASSFGEQYF

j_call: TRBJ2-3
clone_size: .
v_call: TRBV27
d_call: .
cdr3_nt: TGTGCCAGCAGTTTGATTGGGCCTTCCACAGATACGCAGTATTTT
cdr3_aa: CASSLIGPSTDTQYF

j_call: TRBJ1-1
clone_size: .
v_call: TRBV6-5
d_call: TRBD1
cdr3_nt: TGTGCCAGCAGTTACTCCGGGACAGGAACTGAAGCTTTCTTT
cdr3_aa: CASSYSGTGTEAFF

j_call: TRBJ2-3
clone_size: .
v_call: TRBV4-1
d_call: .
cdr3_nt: TGCGCCAGCAGCCAAGGACGGGGTGGTGTCGGCGATACGCAGTATTTT
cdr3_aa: CASSQGRGGVGDTQYF

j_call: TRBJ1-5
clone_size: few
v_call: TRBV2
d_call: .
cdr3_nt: TGTGCCAGCAGGGGTGACTCCAACAATCAGCCCCAGCATTTT
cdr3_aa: CASRGDSNNQPQHF

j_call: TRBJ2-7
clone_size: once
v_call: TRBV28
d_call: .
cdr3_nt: TGTGCCAGCAGCCCGGGACTCGCCTCCTACGAGCAGTACTTC
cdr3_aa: CASSPGLASYEQYF

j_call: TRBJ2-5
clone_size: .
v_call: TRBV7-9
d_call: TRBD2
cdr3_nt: TGTGCCAGCACCCCCCTAGCGGGAGGTAGAGAGACCCAGTACTTC
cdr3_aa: CASTPLAGGRETQYF

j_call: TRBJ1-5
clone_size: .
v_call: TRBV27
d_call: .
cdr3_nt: TGTGCCAGCAGTTTAAGGGCAGTAGCACAGCCCCAGCATTTT
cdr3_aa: CASSLRAVAQPQHF

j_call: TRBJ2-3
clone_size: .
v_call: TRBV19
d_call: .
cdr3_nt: TGTGCCAGTAGTATAGGGTCTAGGAGCACAGATACGCAGTATTTT
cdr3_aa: CASSIGSRSTDTQYF

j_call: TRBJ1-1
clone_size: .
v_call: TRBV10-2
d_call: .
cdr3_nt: TGCGCCAGCAGTGAGACAGACAACACTGAAGCTTTCTTT
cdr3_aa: CASSETDNTEAFF

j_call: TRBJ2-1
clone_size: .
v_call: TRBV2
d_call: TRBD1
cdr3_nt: TGTGCCAGCGGCTTGACAGGGGCGAGTAATGAGCAGTTCTTC
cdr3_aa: CASGLTGASNEQFF

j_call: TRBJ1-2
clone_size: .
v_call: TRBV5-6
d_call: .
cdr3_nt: TGTGCCAGCAGCTTGAGGCAAAACTATGGCTACACCTTC
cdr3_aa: CASSLRQNYGYTF

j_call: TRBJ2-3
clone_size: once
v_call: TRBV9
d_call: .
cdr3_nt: TGTGCCAGCAGCGCAAGTGGCACGGAGAATACGCAGTATTTT
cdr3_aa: CASSASGTENTQYF

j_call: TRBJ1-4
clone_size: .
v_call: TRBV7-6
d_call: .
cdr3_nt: TGTGCCAGCAGCTTAGTACGGGGCGAAAAACTGTTTTTT
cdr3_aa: CASSLVRGEKLFF

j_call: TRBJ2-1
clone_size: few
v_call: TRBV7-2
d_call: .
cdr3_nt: TGTGCCAGCAGCCAAACGGGGGCATCTTACAATGAGCAGTTCTTC
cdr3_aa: CASSQTGASYNEQFF

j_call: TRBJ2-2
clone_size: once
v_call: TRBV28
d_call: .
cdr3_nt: TGTGCCAGCAGTTTCCCCTATTATGGAGACACCGGGGAGCTGTTTTTT
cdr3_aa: CASSFPYYGDTGELFF

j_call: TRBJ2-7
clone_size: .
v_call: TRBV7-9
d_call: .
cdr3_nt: TGTGCCAGCAGCCCCCGGGGTAGCTACGAGCAGTACTTC
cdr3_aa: CASSPRGSYEQYF

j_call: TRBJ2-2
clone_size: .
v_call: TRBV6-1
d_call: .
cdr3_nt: TGTGCCAGCAGTGGACCGAACACCGGGGAGCTGTTTTTT
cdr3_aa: CASSGPNTGELFF

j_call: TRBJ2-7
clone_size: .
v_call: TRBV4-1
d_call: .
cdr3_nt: TGCGCCAGCAGCCAAGATCAGGGGTTCTCCTACGAGCAGTACTTC
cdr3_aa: CASSQDQGFSYEQYF

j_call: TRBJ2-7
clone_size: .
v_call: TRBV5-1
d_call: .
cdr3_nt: TGCGCCAGCAGCTTGAATCCGGCGGCGCCCTACGAGCAGTACTTC
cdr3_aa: CASSLNPAAPYEQYF

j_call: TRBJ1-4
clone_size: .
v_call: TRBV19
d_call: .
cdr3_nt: TGTGCCAGTAGTATCCCGAGCTCTGCAACTAATGAAAAACTGTTTTTT
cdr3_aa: CASSIPSSATNEKLFF

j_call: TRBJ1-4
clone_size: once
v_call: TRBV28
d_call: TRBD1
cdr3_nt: TGTGCCAGCAGTTTACCTCAGGACAGGCGCGATAATGAAAAACTGTTTTTT
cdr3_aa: CASSLPQDRRDNEKLFF

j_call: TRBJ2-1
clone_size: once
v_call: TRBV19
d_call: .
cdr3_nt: TGTGCCAGTAGTATTGTTGGATGGGGGCAGTTCTTC
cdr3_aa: CASSIVGWGQFF

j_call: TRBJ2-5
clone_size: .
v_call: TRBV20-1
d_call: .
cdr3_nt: TGCAGTGCTAGAGGGGAGACCCAGTACTTC
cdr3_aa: CSARGETQYF

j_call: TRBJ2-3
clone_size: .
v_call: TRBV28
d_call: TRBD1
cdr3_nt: TGTGCCAGCAGTTCCCCCTCGACAGGGGGCGAACCAGATACGCAGTATTTT
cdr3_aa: CASSSPSTGGEPDTQYF

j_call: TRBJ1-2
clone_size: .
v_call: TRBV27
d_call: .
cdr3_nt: TGTGCCAGCAGTCCCCGACAAGTCAGGATGAACTATGGCTACACCTTC
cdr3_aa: CASSPRQVRMNYGYTF